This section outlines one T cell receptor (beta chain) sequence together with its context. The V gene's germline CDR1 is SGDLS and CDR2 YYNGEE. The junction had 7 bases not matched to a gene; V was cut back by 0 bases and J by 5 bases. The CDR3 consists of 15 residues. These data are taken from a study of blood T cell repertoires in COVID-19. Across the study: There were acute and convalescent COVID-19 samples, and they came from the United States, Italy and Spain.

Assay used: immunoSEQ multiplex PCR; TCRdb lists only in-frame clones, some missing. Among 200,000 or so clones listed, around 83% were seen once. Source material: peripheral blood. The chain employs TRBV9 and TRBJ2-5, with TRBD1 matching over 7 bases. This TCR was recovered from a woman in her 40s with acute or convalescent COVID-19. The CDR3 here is CASSVDRGLAETQYF. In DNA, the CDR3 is TGTGCCAGCAGCGTAGACAGGGGATTAGCGGAGACCCAGTACTTC. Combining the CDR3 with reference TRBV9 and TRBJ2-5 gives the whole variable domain DSGVTQTPKHLITATGQRVTLRCSPRSGDLSVYWYQQSLDQGLQFLIQYYNGEERAKGNILERFSAQQFPDLHSELNLSSLELGDSALYFCASSVDRGLAETQYFGPGTRLLVL.